The count of the clone carrying this TCR beta chain is one. Its specificity is unknown. This entry belongs to a study of shared clonotypes between healthy human individuals. Study-wide results and caveats: The study's rarefaction showed incomplete sorted-subset sequencing despite large depth. Only blood samples were collected, and tissue repertoires likely differ.

Deep-level running was used for the assay. Method: immunoSEQ multiplex PCR; TCRdb's copy keeps in-frame clones and lacks some. In the table there are about 680,000 clones, about 90% of which are singletons. The CDR3 runs to 14 residues. V was shortened by 7 bases and J by 0 bases, with 10 bases between the two germline ends. Germline V gene sequence: CDR1 LNHDA, CDR2 SQIVND (reference sequence). Cells designated naive CD8 were CD45RO-negative and were positively selected for CCR7, with terminally differentiated effector memory CD45RA+ cells excluded. The chain combines TRBV19 with TRBJ1-5; no reliable D call. The sequence was collected from a man aged 30 to 45 in good health. Input material: naive CD8+ T cells sorted from blood. CDR3: CASTGEFSNQPQHF. CDR3 nucleotide sequence: TGTGCCAGTACGGGAGAATTTAGCAATCAGCCCCAGCATTTT.